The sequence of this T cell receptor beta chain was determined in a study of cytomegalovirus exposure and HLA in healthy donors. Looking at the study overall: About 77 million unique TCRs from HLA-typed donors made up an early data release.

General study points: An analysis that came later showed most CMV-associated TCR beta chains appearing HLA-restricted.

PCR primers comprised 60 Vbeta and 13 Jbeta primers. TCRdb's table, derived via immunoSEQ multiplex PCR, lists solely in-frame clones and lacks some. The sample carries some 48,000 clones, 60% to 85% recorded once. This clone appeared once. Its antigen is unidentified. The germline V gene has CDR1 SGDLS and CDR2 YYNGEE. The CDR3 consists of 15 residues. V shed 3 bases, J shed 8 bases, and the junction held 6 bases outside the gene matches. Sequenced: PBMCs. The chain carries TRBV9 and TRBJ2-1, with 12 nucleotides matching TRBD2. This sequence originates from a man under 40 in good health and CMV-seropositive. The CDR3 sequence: CASSGRWTSGDEQFF. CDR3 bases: TGTGCCAGCAGCGGGCGATGGACTAGCGGGGATGAGCAGTTCTTC. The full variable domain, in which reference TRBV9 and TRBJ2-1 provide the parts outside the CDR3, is DSGVTQTPKHLITATGQRVTLRCSPRSGDLSVYWYQQSLDQGLQFLIQYYNGEERAKGNILERFSAQQFPDLHSELNLSSLELGDSALYFCASSGRWTSGDEQFFGPGTRLTVL.